The subject of this entry is one TCR beta chain. This specimen comes from a study of radiation and T cells in renal cell carcinoma. Time point described: blood 2 weeks post-SBRT. Treatment specified: 15 Gy SBRT to primary tumor, nephrectomy 4 weeks later. Only in-frame clones appear in the TCRdb table, and some are missing; sequencing was by immunoSEQ multiplex PCR. The table records around 75,000 clones, roughly 82% of them present only once. The sequence derives from a man in his sixties with renal cell carcinoma. Sequencing was performed on blood, taken from a patient whose treatment included radiotherapy and nephrectomy.

DNA for the CDR3: TGTGCCAGCAGTTTGCGACGTAACATGGGGTACAATGAGCAGTTCTTC. Translating gives CASSLRRNMGYNEQFF. This chain links TRBV28 with TRBJ2-1; no firm D call. In germline, CDR1 is MDHEN, CDR2 SYDVKM. This CDR3 contains 16 residues. V dropped 3 bases and J dropped 4 bases, with 16 bases sitting between them.